A single sample gave rise to the 22 T cell receptor beta chains below, sequenced in a study of CD8+CD57+ T cells in acquired aplastic anemia (dated by TCRdb to between 2017 and 2018). Flow cytometry had shown CD8+CD57+ cell expansion in the patients selected for sequencing. The sequencer listed for this sample is Illumina HiSeq 2000. Genomic DNA served as template for TCR beta VDJ combination and CDR3 sequence profiling. TCRdb redid the processing of the public reads, applying fastp at Q25 and MiXCR, and retained in-frame beta chains. All rows with the same CDR3 protein become a single entry with the most common DNA and genes. The sample profile shows 170,000 or so distinct CDR3 sequences; roughly 50% of them were found once. More than 30% of the sample is held by the ten biggest clonotypes. Material: sorted CD4+, CD8+, or CD8+CD57+ T cells (not recorded which) from PBMCs. Every receptor here comes from a human donor with aplastic anemia.

The rearrangement links TRBV2 to TRBJ2-7; D is unclear. CDR1 is SNHLY, CDR2 FYNNEI, per germline. The ends were cut back, 6 bases at V and 3 bases at J, with 12 bases in the middle. This CDR3 is 13 amino acids long. The CDR3 DNA follows: TGTGCCAGCAGGACCGACCCGCGCTACGAGCAGTACTTC. Amino acids: CASRTDPRYEQYF.

The chain carries TRBV15 and TRBJ2-5; perhaps TRBD2 as D (7 bases). This CDR3 has 15 residues. Between the trimmed V and J ends, which lost 3 bases and 5 bases, there was a span of 16 bases. Germline assignment: CDR1 LNHNV and CDR2 YYDKDF (reference sequence). CDR3: CATSSNGGAGETQYF. The DNA for the CDR3 is TGTGCCACCAGCAGCAATGGGGGGGCAGGGGAGACCCAGTACTTC.

This clonotype has a handful of counts. The CDR3 DNA reads as TGTGCCAGCAGCTTTTCCCGGCGGGCAGGGGGACCAGATACGCAGTATTTT. Translating gives CASSFSRRAGGPDTQYF. The chain employs TRBV11-2 and TRBJ2-3, with 7 bases fitting TRBD1. This CDR3 region has 17 residues. The germline gives CDR1 SGHAT, CDR2 FQNNGV. J was trimmed by 4 bases and V by 3 bases; bases with no gene match: 13.

In this sample, this clonotype turned up many times. The chain uses TRBV5-6 and TRBJ2-3, with TRBD2 identical over 10 bases. The CDR3 runs to 19 residues. J was trimmed by 0 bases and V by 4 bases; bases with no gene match: 14. Germline-derived CDR1 and CDR2 are SGHDT and YYEEEE. The CDR3 loop reads CASSPWSGRAVSSTDTQYF. The CDR3 coding sequence is TGTGCCAGCAGCCCGTGGAGCGGGAGGGCCGTCTCTAGCACAGATACGCAGTATTTT.

The chain is built from TRBV13 and TRBJ2-6; D perhaps matches TRBD2 (5 bases). The CDR3 covers 15 residues. V shed 0 bases and J shed 3 bases, with 6 bases lying between them. CDR1 is PRHDT, CDR2 FYEKMQ, per germline (reference sequence). CDR3: CASSLGGDGANVLTF. The CDR3 DNA follows: TGTGCCAGCAGCTTAGGGGGAGATGGGGCCAACGTCCTGACTTTC.

This clonotype was counted ten times or more. The chain uses TRBV5-1 and TRBJ2-3; 7 nucleotides match TRBD2. The CDR3 length is 14 residues. J gave up 8 bases and V 4 bases, and 10 bases lay outside the gene matches. In germline, CDR1 is SGHRS, CDR2 YFSETQ. The CDR3 loop reads CASSPTGVAGTQYF. In DNA, the CDR3 is TGCGCCAGCAGCCCTACTGGGGTAGCGGGTACGCAGTATTTT.

In its sample, this clonotype was seen many times. This sequence may be a read error, since a much larger clone differs from it by one base. The chain employs TRBV7-3 and TRBJ2-7; the match to TRBD2 covers 7 bases. J gave up 2 bases and V 8 bases, and 6 bases lay outside the gene matches. This CDR3 has 13 amino acids. The V gene's germline CDR1 is SGHTA and CDR2 FQGTGA. Here the CDR3 reads CASAAGNPYEQYF. CDR3 sequence (DNA): TGTGCCAGCGCAGCGGGAAACCCCTACGAGCAGTACTTC. The whole variable domain, remainder taken from reference TRBV7-3 and TRBJ2-7, is GAGVSQTPSNKVTEKGKYVELRCDPISGHTALYWYRQSLGQGPEFLIYFQGTGAADDSGLPNDRFFAVRPEGSVSTLKIQRTERGDSAVYLCASAAGNPYEQYFGPGTRLTVT.

The rearrangement uses TRBV3-1 and TRBJ2-1; 9 nucleotides line up with TRBD2. J gave up 12 bases and V 1 base, and 10 bases lay outside the gene matches. Germline V CDR1 and CDR2: LGHDT, YNNKEL (reference sequence). This CDR3 comprises 15 residues. The CDR3 is CASSQGGVSGGWQFF. CDR3 DNA: TGTGCCAGCAGCCAAGGCGGGGTTAGCGGGGGATGGCAGTTCTTC.

This clonotype was seen a handful of times. V and J are TRBV4-1 and TRBJ2-1, with 12 bases matching TRBD1. This CDR3 contains 17 residues. Germline lookup yields CDR1 MGHRA and CDR2 YSYEKL. With V trimmed by 3 bases and J by 7 bases, 10 bases remained unmatched. DNA for the CDR3: TGCGCCAGCAGCCACCGTCCCCGGGACAGGGGGCTTAATGAGCAGTTCTTC. This translates into CASSHRPRDRGLNEQFF.

The gene calls are TRBV29-1 and TRBJ1-2, with D perhaps TRBD1 (6 bases). The CDR3 runs 12 residues. Trimming removed 1 base from V and 10 bases from J, with 13 bases in between. Germline V gene data show CDR1 as SQVTM and CDR2 as ANQGSEA. CDR3 residues: CSVEGQEETYTF. In DNA, the CDR3 is TGCAGCGTTGAAGGACAGGAAGAGACCTACACCTTC.

This clonotype was seen ten or more times. The chain employs TRBV3-1 and TRBJ1-6; D remains unclear. Germline-derived CDR1 and CDR2 are LGHDT and YNNKEL (reference sequence). There are 14 residues in the CDR3. Deletions cut 1 base from V and 1 base from J, with 2 bases between. The DNA for the CDR3 is TGTGCCAGCAGCCAAGGGTCCTATAATTCACCCCTCCACTTT. Translation gives CASSQGSYNSPLHF.

This clonotype occurred a few times. Given a much more abundant clone one base away, this may be a read error. It is likely a read error, because the conserved phenylalanine at the end of the CDR3 is missing. V usage is TRBV7-9 and J usage is TRBJ2-5; 12 bases are shared with TRBD2. CDR3 length: 14 amino acids. Per the germline V gene, CDR1 is SEHNR and CDR2 is FQNEAQ (reference sequence). With V trimmed by 4 bases and J by 5 bases, 2 bases remained unmatched. This chain's CDR3 is CASSSTSGSETQYL. For the CDR3, the DNA is TGTGCCAGCAGCTCGACTAGCGGGAGTGAGACCCAGTACCTC.

This clonotype appeared many times. The chain couples TRBV11-3 to TRBJ1-1; D perhaps matches TRBD1 (6 bases). The V and J ends lost 5 bases and 6 bases respectively, with 16 bases between them. Germline lookup yields CDR1 SGHNT and CDR2 YENEEA. This CDR3 spans 14 amino acids. The CDR3 spells CASSLGGGGAEAFF. CDR3 DNA sequence: TGTGCCAGCAGCCTCGGGGGAGGGGGGGCTGAAGCTTTCTTT.

This clonotype was recorded at least ten times. The rearrangement links TRBV12-3 or TRBV12-4 to TRBJ1-2, with D possibly TRBD1 on 5 matching bases. V gave up 6 bases and J gave up 0 bases, with 20 bases separating them. The CDR3 extends over 17 amino acids. The DNA for the CDR3 is TGTGCCAGCAGCCTTACGTTGGGACCTACGCCTAACTATGGCTACACCTTC. Amino acid sequence: CASSLTLGPTPNYGYTF.

On this clonotype: A much larger clone differs by one base, so this may be a read error. This sequence joins TRBV6-4 and TRBJ2-3; 7 nucleotides align to TRBD1. This CDR3 is 17 amino acids long. Germline V gene lookup returns CDR1 MRHNA and CDR2 SNTAGT. The CDR3 is CAISDSRGRGFADTQYF. The CDR3 DNA reads TGTGCCATCAGTGACTCGAGGGGCAGGGGGTTTGCAGATACGCAGTATTTT.

The rearrangement joins TRBV4-2 to TRBJ1-4; the D is unclear. In germline, CDR1 is LGHNA, CDR2 YNFKEQ. Trimming shortened V by 0 bases and J by 1 base, and 9 bases separated the two germline ends. This CDR3 spans 16 amino acids. The CDR3 nucleotides read TGTGCCAGCAGCCAAGAATCTGTTGGAACTAATGAAAAACTGTTTTTT. This codes for CASSQESVGTNEKLFF.

The chain combines TRBV20-1 with TRBJ2-1, with D uncertain. CDR3 length equals 15 residues. Trimming took off 3 bases at V and 5 bases at J, with 17 bases between the two ends. Germline V gene sequence: CDR1 DFQATT, CDR2 SNEGSKA (reference sequence). This chain's CDR3 is CSASRSHNPNNEQFF. The DNA for the CDR3 is TGCAGTGCTAGCCGCAGTCATAACCCTAACAATGAGCAGTTCTTC.

This clonotype was seen many times. V gene TRBV12-3 or TRBV12-4 combines with J gene TRBJ2-5; D gene ambiguous. The CDR3 runs 15 residues. With 5 bases removed from V and 0 bases from J, the gap between germline ends came to 13 bases. This CDR3 is CASSTPGQNQETQYF. The CDR3 coding sequence is TGTGCCAGCAGTACCCCGGGCCAAAACCAAGAGACCCAGTACTTC.

This rearrangement joins TRBV20-1 to TRBJ2-6; no reliable D call. Per the germline V gene, CDR1 is DFQATT and CDR2 is SNEGSKA (reference sequence). This CDR3 region has 16 residues. The germline V and J ends were trimmed by 0 bases and 0 bases, with 9 bases remaining between them. CDR3 bases: TGCAGTGCTAGAGATGAGTGGAGCTCTGGGGCCAACGTCCTGACTTTC. Translated: CSARDEWSSGANVLTF.

This clonotype was recorded at least ten times. The chain uses TRBV19 and TRBJ2-7, with TRBD2 matching over 7 bases. The CDR3 has 13 residues. The junction had 7 bases not matched to a gene; V was cut back by 7 bases and J by 4 bases. Germline V gene sequence: CDR1 LNHDA, CDR2 SQIVND (reference sequence). The CDR3 loop reads CASNLGRGYEQYF. CDR3 nucleotide sequence: TGTGCCAGTAATCTAGGGAGGGGATACGAGCAGTACTTC.

The chain has TRBV19 and TRBJ1-5; D gene ambiguous. V gave up 6 bases and J gave up 4 bases, with 16 bases separating them. This CDR3 region has 15 residues. The germline CDR1 and CDR2 sequences are LNHDA and SQIVND (reference sequence). CDR3 residues: CASRMEGIANQPQHF. The CDR3 DNA reads as TGTGCCAGTAGGATGGAGGGAATCGCGAATCAGCCCCAGCATTTT.

J is TRBJ1-6 and V is TRBV2; no reliable D call. V dropped 1 base and J dropped 6 bases, with 4 bases sitting between them. This CDR3 is 13 amino acids long. Germline lookup yields CDR1 SNHLY and CDR2 FYNNEI. DNA of the CDR3: TGTGCCAGCAGTGAAGAGGCTAATTCACCCCTCCACTTT. Translation gives CASSEEANSPLHF.